Below are 9 T cell receptor beta chains sequenced from a single sample in a study of T cells of healthy individuals. In TCRdb, the 5' RACE reads were re-called with MiXCR into one record per CDR3 protein. The profile shows around 98,000 distinct CDR3 sequences, around 17% of them singletons. The receptor set was obtained from a human donor in good health.

The CDR3 reads CASSSGQKLTGELFF. CDR3 DNA sequence: TGTGCCAGCAGCTCGGGGCAGAAACTCACCGGGGAGCTGTTTTTT. The chain recombines TRBV28 with TRBJ2-2, with D possibly being TRBD1 or TRBD2 (5 bases each). Germline CDR1 is MDHEN and CDR2 is SYDVKM. Deletions cut 6 bases from V and 4 bases from J, with 15 bases between. The CDR3 is 15 amino acids.

For this clonotype: The CDR3 carries no conserved terminal phenylalanine or tryptophan, so it likely arises from a read error. CDR3 residues: CASSGWTGGRYEQYL. In nucleotides, the CDR3 is TGTGCCAGCAGTGGATGGACAGGGGGGCGGTACGAGCAGTACCTC. The chain uses TRBV28 and TRBJ2-7; 10 nucleotides match TRBD1. Germline V CDR1 and CDR2: MDHEN, SYDVKM. Trimming took 5 bases from V and 4 from J; bases not matched to a gene: 8. This CDR3 has 15 residues.

The chain links TRBV6-5 to TRBJ1-1; 8 bases are a match to TRBD1. Looked up from germline, CDR1 is MNHEY and CDR2 is SVGAGI. V lost 6 bases and J lost 4; bases outside the gene matches: 7. The CDR3 runs to 14 residues. In DNA form, the CDR3 reads TGTGCCAGCAGCCCCCGGGACAGGACCACTGAAGCTTTCTTT. Protein sequence: CASSPRDRTTEAFF.

V gene TRBV7-8 combines with J gene TRBJ2-5, with D possibly matching TRBD1 (5 bases). Germline values: CDR1 SGHVS, CDR2 FQNEAQ. This CDR3 region has 15 residues. Trimming left V 1 base short and J 5 bases short, with 14 bases between. CDR3 in DNA: TGTGCCAGCAGCTTAGATGGGGCGAAGGGCGAGACCCAGTACTTC. Amino acids: CASSLDGAKGETQYF.

The J gene is TRBJ1-1, the V gene TRBV20-1; D gene ambiguous. Germline V gives CDR1 DFQATT, CDR2 SNEGSKA (reference sequence). The CDR3 runs to 15 residues. V was cut by 1 base and J by 1 base, with 13 bases left in between. CDR3 protein: CSARVGSHRNTEAFF. Written as DNA, the CDR3 is TGCAGTGCTAGAGTCGGATCCCACCGGAACACTGAAGCTTTCTTT.

The genes are TRBV20-1 and TRBJ1-6; the D gene is possibly TRBD1 (6 bases). V dropped 2 bases and J dropped 6 bases, with 14 bases sitting between them. There are 15 residues in the CDR3. Germline loops: CDR1 DFQATT, CDR2 SNEGSKA (reference sequence). In DNA, the CDR3 is TGCAGTGCTAGAATCACGGGGACACTTAATTCACCCCTCCACTTT. This sequence encodes CSARITGTLNSPLHF.

The chain couples TRBV20-1 to TRBJ2-5; 10 bases are shared with TRBD1. The length of the CDR3 is 13 residues. CDR1 is DFQATT, CDR2 SNEGSKA, per germline (reference sequence). V gave up 6 bases and J gave up 5 bases; unmatched junction bases: 6. CDR3 sequence: CSAEDRGRETQYF. DNA for the CDR3: TGCAGTGCGGAAGACAGGGGGCGTGAGACCCAGTACTTC.

The sample holds a few counts of this clonotype. This chain connects TRBV10-3 to TRBJ2-5, with 9 bases lining up with TRBD2. In germline, CDR1 is ENHRY, CDR2 SYGVKD. V lost 2 bases, J lost 2 bases, and 3 bases stayed unmatched. The CDR3 is made up of 15 amino acids. As DNA, the CDR3 is TGTGCCATCAGTGAGACTAGCGGGCGGCAAGAGACCCAGTACTTC. It encodes CAISETSGRQETQYF.

This clonotype was seen more than once but under ten times. DNA for the CDR3: TGTGCCAGCAGCTCCGACCCCCTTTTTTCACCCCTCCACTTT. It yields the protein CASSSDPLFSPLHF. The chain uses TRBV7-6 and TRBJ1-6; no clear D gene. This CDR3 spans 14 amino acids. Germline values: CDR1 SGHVS, CDR2 FNYEAQ. Trimming took 4 bases from V and 9 from J, leaving 13 bases between them.